This T cell receptor (beta chain) was sequenced for a study of response to subunit inactivated influenza vaccine. The study's findings and limits: Every seasonal influenza vaccination brings in few new T cells, the authors suggested.

This clonotype was observed many times. The antigen is unknown. TCRdb called the RT-PCR reads again in MiXCR, with one record for every CDR3 protein. This table has approximately 520,000 distinct CDR3 sequences, about 25% appearing once. The length of the CDR3 is 15 residues. V was clipped by 5 bases and J by 0 bases, with 11 bases between them. This specimen was CD4+ T cells sorted from PBMCs, taken 4 to 6 days after vaccination. This TCR was sampled from a man in his fifties or sixties who received an inactivated influenza vaccine. V usage is TRBV12-3 or TRBV12-4 and J usage is TRBJ1-3, with D perhaps TRBD1 (5 bases). CDR3 protein: CASSLRAGSGNTIYF. The CDR3 region has the DNA TGTGCCAGCAGTCTCAGGGCAGGCTCTGGAAACACCATATATTTT.